The 19 T cell receptor beta chains listed next were all sequenced from one sample in a study of radiation and T cells in renal cell carcinoma. Time point here: baseline pretreatment blood. Treatment specified: 15 Gy SBRT to primary tumor, nephrectomy 4 weeks later. Method: immunoSEQ multiplex PCR; TCRdb's copy keeps in-frame clones and lacks some. The sample yields around 140,000 clones, roughly nine tenths seen once. The sample consisted of blood, taken from a patient whose treatment included radiotherapy and nephrectomy. These receptor sequences come from a woman in her sixties or seventies with renal cell carcinoma.

The J gene is TRBJ2-6, the V gene TRBV14; 8 bases align to TRBD1. Trimming cost V 6 bases and J 0 bases; bases outside gene matches: 13. The CDR3 extends over 19 amino acids. In germline, CDR1 is SGHDN, CDR2 FVKESK. The CDR3 reads CASRKGGQGAISGANVLTF. For the CDR3, the DNA is TGTGCCAGCAGAAAAGGCGGGCAGGGGGCAATCTCTGGGGCCAACGTCCTGACTTTC.

The chain is built from TRBV4-3 and TRBJ1-4; the match to TRBD1 covers 8 bases. J lost 10 bases, V lost 3 bases, and 10 bases had no gene match. CDR3 size: 15 residues. Germline-derived CDR1 and CDR2 are LGHNA and YSLEER. The CDR3 spells CASSQVDREGGKLFF. CDR3 sequence (DNA): TGCGCCAGCAGCCAGGTGGACAGGGAGGGGGGAAAACTGTTTTTT.

The chain couples TRBV28 to TRBJ1-4; 7 bases line up with TRBD1. Germline assignment: CDR1 MDHEN and CDR2 SYDVKM. J gave up 8 bases and V 6 bases, and 12 bases lay outside the gene matches. The CDR3 contains 15 residues. The CDR3: CASSLRKGQIEKLFF. For the CDR3, the DNA is TGTGCCAGCAGCCTACGCAAGGGACAGATAGAAAAACTGTTTTTT.

The chain recombines TRBV27 with TRBJ2-7, with 11 positions matching TRBD1. Germline V gives CDR1 MNHEY, CDR2 SMNVEV (reference sequence). The length of the CDR3 is 15 residues. Losses at the gene ends were 6 bases for V and 3 bases for J; bases not matched to a gene: 7. CDR3 protein: CASRRWTGGFYEQYF. CDR3 DNA: TGTGCCAGCAGGCGATGGACAGGGGGCTTCTACGAGCAGTACTTC.

This chain connects TRBV5-6 to TRBJ1-2, with D perhaps TRBD1 (6 bases). The length of the CDR3 is 12 residues. V was trimmed by 3 bases and J by 4 bases, leaving 7 bases between them. Germline CDR1 SGHDT, CDR2 YYEEEE. The CDR3 protein is CASSSGVYGYTF. CDR3 nucleotide sequence: TGTGCCAGCAGCTCAGGGGTCTATGGCTACACCTTC.

The genes are TRBV19 and TRBJ1-2; 9 nucleotides line up with TRBD1. Germline V gives CDR1 LNHDA, CDR2 SQIVND (reference sequence). V shed 7 bases, J shed 4 bases, and the junction held 7 bases outside the gene matches. This CDR3 has 14 residues. This CDR3 reads CASIRTGAGYGYTF. The CDR3 DNA is TGTGCCAGTATCAGGACAGGGGCAGGCTATGGCTACACCTTC.

The rearrangement joins TRBV9 to TRBJ2-7; D is uncertain. Germline loops: CDR1 SGDLS, CDR2 YYNGEE. CDR3 length: 13 residues. Trimming removed 1 base at V and 3 bases at J, with 8 bases between. DNA for the CDR3: TGTGCCAGCAGCGTACAGGACGGCTACGAGCAGTACTTC. This encodes CASSVQDGYEQYF. Variable domain in full (rest from reference TRBV9 and TRBJ2-7): DSGVTQTPKHLITATGQRVTLRCSPRSGDLSVYWYQQSLDQGLQFLIQYYNGEERAKGNILERFSAQQFPDLHSELNLSSLELGDSALYFCASSVQDGYEQYFGPGTRLTVT.

This clone was observed a single time. The rearrangement links TRBV5-1 to TRBJ1-2; no firm D call. The CDR3 loop spans 14 amino acids. Looked up from germline, CDR1 is SGHRS and CDR2 is YFSETQ. V lost 1 base and J lost 8, with 15 bases in between. The DNA for the CDR3 is TGCGCCAGCAGCTTGATAGATCGTTCGGGCGGCTACACCTTC. As protein: CASSLIDRSGGYTF. Combining the CDR3 with reference TRBV5-1 and TRBJ1-2 gives the whole variable domain KAGVTQTPRYLIKTRGQQVTLSCSPISGHRSVSWYQQTPGQGLQFLFEYFSETQRNKGNFPGRFSGRQFSNSRSEMNVSTLELGDSALYLCASSLIDRSGGYTFGSGTRLTVV.

CDR3 nucleotide sequence: TGTGCCAGTAGTACCCCCGAGGCGTCGAACACTGAAGCTTTCTTT. This encodes CASSTPEASNTEAFF. V usage is TRBV19 and J usage is TRBJ1-1, with unresolved D. Germline V lookup: CDR1 LNHDA, CDR2 SQIVND (reference sequence). V lost 4 bases and J lost 1, with 13 bases in between. CDR3 length: 15 residues. The whole variable domain, filled in from reference TRBV19 and TRBJ1-1, reads DGGITQSPKYLFRKEGQNVTLSCEQNLNHDAMYWYRQDPGQGLRLIYYSQIVNDFQKGDIAEGYSVSREKKESFPLTVTSAQKNPTAFYLCASSTPEASNTEAFFGQGTRLTVV.

V is TRBV6-1 and J is TRBJ2-4; D is possibly TRBD1 or TRBD2 (5 bases each). Trimming pared 3 bases from V and 9 bases from J, leaving 18 bases between. The germline V gene encodes CDR1 MNHNS and CDR2 SASEGT. The CDR3 is 15 amino acids. CDR3 sequence reads: CASSEPGTLQGIQYF. DNA for the CDR3: TGTGCCAGCAGTGAGCCCGGGACGCTGCAGGGCATTCAGTACTTC.

The V call is TRBV6-5, the J call TRBJ2-4, with 9 bases fitting TRBD2. Germline V gives CDR1 MNHEY, CDR2 SVGAGI. V lost 8 bases and J lost 3; bases outside the gene matches: 5. CDR3 length: 14 residues. The CDR3 DNA sequence: TGTGCCAGCGTGCTTAGCGGGGGCAAAAACATTCAGTACTTC. Its translation is CASVLSGGKNIQYF.

The chain couples TRBV7-2 to TRBJ1-6, with D perhaps TRBD1 (5 bases). Trimming stripped 7 bases from V and 9 bases from J, with 19 bases between. Germline CDR1 and CDR2: SGHTA and FQGNSA. The CDR3 runs 15 residues. The CDR3 region is CASTEDILGGSPLHF. CDR3 bases: TGTGCCAGCACCGAGGACATCTTGGGAGGTTCACCCCTCCACTTT.

This chain connects TRBV30 to TRBJ1-5; the D gene is possibly TRBD1 (5 bases). Trimming shortened V by 7 bases and J by 1 base, and 11 bases separated the two germline ends. Germline-derived CDR1 and CDR2 are GTSNPN and SVGIG (reference sequence). This CDR3 region has 13 residues. The CDR3 DNA is TGTGCCTCTCAGGGCCAAAGCAATCAGCCCCAGCATTTT. Protein: CASQGQSNQPQHF.

The CDR3 DNA is TGTGCCACCAGCAGAGAGGGACTAGCTAACGATGAGCAGTTCTTC. Encoded protein: CATSREGLANDEQFF. The chain is built from TRBV15 and TRBJ2-1; 9 bases match TRBD2. From germline, CDR1 is LNHNV and CDR2 YYDKDF (reference sequence). The CDR3 is made up of 15 amino acids. J was trimmed by 8 bases and V by 0 bases; bases with no gene match: 5.

The gene calls are TRBV9 and TRBJ2-7, with D unclear. CDR1 is SGDLS, CDR2 YYNGEE, per germline. V gave up 0 bases and J gave up 2 bases, with 12 bases separating them. The CDR3 runs to 15 residues. The CDR3 nucleotides read TGTGCCAGCAGCGTAGCCTCGGAAGCTACCTACGAGCAGTACTTC. This codes for CASSVASEATYEQYF. Full variable domain (remainder filled in from reference TRBV9 and TRBJ2-7): DSGVTQTPKHLITATGQRVTLRCSPRSGDLSVYWYQQSLDQGLQFLIQYYNGEERAKGNILERFSAQQFPDLHSELNLSSLELGDSALYFCASSVASEATYEQYFGPGTRLTVT.

The CDR3 reads CASSSPTSGGYYEQYF. In DNA, the CDR3 is TGTGCCAGCAGCTCCCCGACTAGCGGGGGTTACTACGAGCAGTACTTC. This chain joins TRBV7-8 and TRBJ2-7, with TRBD2 matching 12 bases. This CDR3 comprises 16 residues. J gave up 3 bases and V 4 bases, and 7 bases lay outside the gene matches. Germline assignment: CDR1 SGHVS and CDR2 FQNEAQ.

CDR3 loop: CASRGFEQYF. CDR3 DNA sequence: TGTGCCAGCAGGGGTTTCGAGCAGTACTTC. The chain carries TRBV2 and TRBJ2-7; D gene uncertain. Trimming stripped 6 bases from V and 6 bases from J, with 6 bases between. The CDR3 runs to 10 residues. Germline values: CDR1 SNHLY, CDR2 FYNNEI.

The genes are TRBV28 and TRBJ1-5; 9 nucleotides align to TRBD1. CDR1 is MDHEN, CDR2 SYDVKM, per germline. V gave up 2 bases and J gave up 5 bases; unmatched junction bases: 4. The CDR3 totals 15 residues. In nucleotides, the CDR3 is TGTGCCAGCAGTTTACCGGGACAGGGCCATCAGCCCCAGCATTTT. Translated: CASSLPGQGHQPQHF.

CDR3 loop: CASSVGGATSTDTQYF. The CDR3 nucleotides are TGCGCCAGCAGCGTTGGGGGCGCAACTAGCACAGATACGCAGTATTTT. The chain uses TRBV5-1 and TRBJ2-3, with D maybe TRBD1 (6 bases). Trimming removed 4 bases from V and 0 bases from J, with 15 bases in between. Germline CDR1 and CDR2: SGHRS and YFSETQ. The CDR3 has 16 amino acids.